The 9 T cell receptor beta chains presented below share a single source sample, sequenced in a study of blood T cells in healthy people across ages. For the second PCR, which ran for about 7 to 12 cycles, a sample-barcoded 5' primer and a J-beta primer mix were used. MiXCR, applied by TCRdb to the 5' RACE reads, yields one record per CDR3 protein. The table shows around 1,800,000 distinct CDR3 sequences, with roughly 43% occurring only once. Material for sequencing was blood. All receptors derive from a human donor in good health.

The V call is TRBV2, the J call TRBJ2-1; D is unclear. Germline V gene lookup returns CDR1 SNHLY and CDR2 FYNNEI. The CDR3 is 13 residues long. Trimming removed 7 bases from V and 5 bases from J, with 12 bases in between. This CDR3 reads CASIGWGNNEQFF. The CDR3 DNA reads as TGTGCCAGCATAGGCTGGGGTAACAATGAGCAGTTCTTC.

This chain joins TRBV9 and TRBJ1-4; TRBD1 is a possible D gene (6 bases). Trimming removed 0 bases at V and 6 bases at J, with 15 bases between. In germline, CDR1 is SGDLS, CDR2 YYNGEE. The CDR3 is 16 amino acids. CDR3 sequence: CASSVEAGGADEKLFF. In DNA form, the CDR3 reads TGTGCCAGCAGCGTAGAAGCCGGGGGGGCCGATGAAAAACTGTTTTTT.

The chain is built from TRBV20-1 and TRBJ2-1; D is unresolved. There are 14 residues in the CDR3. The V gene's germline CDR1 is DFQATT and CDR2 SNEGSKA (reference sequence). V was shortened by 6 bases and J by 4 bases, with 16 bases between the two germline ends. The CDR3 nucleotides read TGCAGTGCCCCCGGATGGGGATCGTACAATGAGCAGTTCTTC. Encoded protein: CSAPGWGSYNEQFF.

This clonotype was counted once. The chain is built from TRBV24-1 and TRBJ2-1; the D is unclear. The CDR3 runs to 16 residues. Trimming took off 4 bases at V and 7 bases at J, with 19 bases between the two ends. Germline lookup yields CDR1 KGHDR and CDR2 SFDVKD. The CDR3 sequence: CATSDTGWVSWNEQFF. The CDR3 bases are TGTGCCACCAGTGACACTGGGTGGGTGTCGTGGAATGAGCAGTTCTTC.

This clonotype has only a few counts. The chain couples TRBV10-3 to TRBJ2-5; D might be TRBD1 (5 bases). The germline V gene encodes CDR1 ENHRY and CDR2 SYGVKD. The CDR3 contains 13 residues. Trimming cost V 6 bases and J 4 bases, with 12 bases left between them. The CDR3 protein is CAISQQVRETQYF. In DNA form, the CDR3 reads TGTGCCATCAGCCAACAGGTACGAGAGACCCAGTACTTC.

V is TRBV2 and J is TRBJ1-4, with 7 bases fitting TRBD1. The CDR3 is 14 residues long. V lost 5 bases to trimming and J lost 7 bases; unmatched junction nucleotides: 7. Germline V lookup: CDR1 SNHLY, CDR2 FYNNEI. The DNA of the CDR3 is TGTGCCAGCAGTATCCGACAGGGAGCTGAAAAACTGTTTTTT. Encoded protein: CASSIRQGAEKLFF.

The chain joins TRBV4-3 to TRBJ1-2; TRBD1 might be the D (5 bases). In germline, CDR1 is LGHNA, CDR2 YSLEER. V lost 0 bases and J 0 bases, leaving 8 bases between the germline ends. The CDR3 is 15 residues long. The CDR3: CASSQDGGTNYGYTF. CDR3 nucleotides: TGCGCCAGCAGCCAAGATGGGGGGACTAACTATGGCTACACCTTC.

This clonotype was counted a few times. This chain uses TRBV7-3 with TRBJ2-7, with a weak D call TRBD2 (5 bases). The better agreement between TRBJ2-5 and the DNA end casts doubt on the J call. CDR3 length equals 15 residues. CDR1 is SGHTA and CDR2 is FQGTGA in the germline V gene. The DNA of the CDR3 is TGTGCCAGCAGCTTACTGGTGGGTCCGGGGGAGACCCAGTACTTC. This codes for CASSLLVGPGETQYF.

This clonotype has a handful of counts. The chain is built from TRBV7-3 and TRBJ2-3, with D hard to call. Trimming took 3 bases from V and 2 from J, leaving 6 bases between them. Germline V CDR1 and CDR2: SGHTA, FQGTGA. This CDR3 has 13 amino acids. In DNA form, the CDR3 reads TGTGCCAGCAGCTTCTTGAACACAGATACGCAGTATTTT. Encoded protein: CASSFLNTDTQYF.